The 29 T cell receptor beta chains given below trace back to one sample, sequenced in a study of graft-versus-host responses after intestinal transplantation listed by TCRdb under 2021. These receptors have no known antigen. The time point label corresponds to: cells obtained before transplantation from donor or recipient. Preparation of the library involved the immunoSEQ multiplex PCR assay. The table comes from immuneACCESS by way of TCRdb, which keeps in-frame sequences with V and J called. Part of the clones is missing from these tables; in studies checked, under half for an unresolved V gene and the rest for unknown reasons. The sample has 45,000 to 60,000 clones on record, 85% to 95% of them singletons. The ten largest clones capture around 0.23% of the sample. Sample: unstimulated CD8+ T cells sorted from spleen or lymph node cells, taken before transplant. These receptors originate from a human donor who was the organ donor for an intestinal transplant.

J is TRBJ2-1 and V is TRBV4-1; the D gene is possibly TRBD1 (8 bases). This CDR3 contains 18 residues. Germline lookup yields CDR1 MGHRA and CDR2 YSYEKL. The V end was cut by 2 bases, the J end by 3 bases, with 20 bases between. CDR3 bases: TGCGCCAGCAGCCAATTGTTAGCGGGCAGGGGGCTCTACAATGAGCAGTTCTTC. Amino acid sequence: CASSQLLAGRGLYNEQFF.

This clone appeared once. CDR3 sequence: CASSFSLLGTESVRNYGYTF. CDR3 DNA sequence: TGTGCCAGCAGTTTCTCTCTACTCGGGACCGAATCAGTGAGGAACTATGGCTACACCTTC. V is TRBV28 and J is TRBJ1-2, with a weak D call TRBD1 (5 bases). Germline CDR1 reads MDHEN; CDR2 reads SYDVKM. The CDR3 loop spans 20 amino acids. The V gene lost 3 bases and the J gene lost 2 bases, with 28 bases spanning the gap.

This chain joins TRBV9 and TRBJ2-5; D unresolved. Germline lookup yields CDR1 SGDLS and CDR2 YYNGEE. This CDR3 spans 12 amino acids. Trimming stripped 4 bases from V and 3 bases from J, with 7 bases between. The CDR3 DNA sequence: TGTGCCAGCAGCAGGGAAGAAGAGACCCAGTACTTC. This translates into CASSREEETQYF.

The rearrangement uses TRBV28 and TRBJ2-7; 9 bases fit TRBD2. This CDR3 is built from 18 residues. Germline trimming cut 3 bases from V and 4 bases from J; bases unmatched to any gene: 16. Germline CDR1 MDHEN, CDR2 SYDVKM. DNA for the CDR3: TGTGCCAGCAGTTTCCCAGTAGCGGGGGAAGGGAAGTTATACGAGCAGTACTTC. Translating it yields CASSFPVAGEGKLYEQYF.

This clone occurred once. The J gene is TRBJ1-5, the V gene TRBV11-2; a weak D match, TRBD1 (5 bases). Germline V gene sequence: CDR1 SGHAT, CDR2 FQNNGV. The CDR3 runs to 16 residues. Trimming shortened V by 4 bases and J by 3 bases, and 16 bases separated the two germline ends. The CDR3 reads CASSSPEGTTNQPQHF. CDR3 nucleotide sequence: TGTGCCAGCAGCTCCCCCGAGGGGACCACCAATCAGCCCCAGCATTTT.

The CDR3: CARLAGTMSAFF. In DNA form, the CDR3 reads TGCGCCAGACTCGCCGGGACAATGTCGGCTTTCTTT. The rearrangement uses TRBV23-1 and TRBJ1-1; TRBD1 is a possible D gene (6 bases). TRBV23-1 is recorded as an ORF, its role being uncertain. The CDR3 contains 12 residues. Trimming left V 9 bases short and J 11 bases short, with 19 bases between.

The gene calls are TRBV6-1 and TRBJ1-6; D call uncertain. CDR3 size: 12 residues. Germline-derived CDR1 and CDR2 are MNHNS and SASEGT. Trimming took off 0 bases at V and 14 bases at J, with 8 bases between the two ends. CDR3 DNA sequence: TGTGCCAGCAGTGAAGCGGGCGGAACCCTCCACTTT. Protein product: CASSEAGGTLHF.

The rearrangement links TRBV4-1 to TRBJ2-5; D is possibly TRBD1 or TRBD2 (5 bases each). The J call is uncertain, as TRBJ2-7 better fits the DNA end. CDR1 MGHRA and CDR2 YSYEKL come from the germline V gene. The CDR3 extends over 15 amino acids. The CDR3 loop is CASSPDGAGSYEQYF. The CDR3 DNA reads TGCGCCAGCAGTCCGGACGGGGCAGGGTCCTACGAGCAGTACTTC.

This rearrangement joins TRBV13 to TRBJ2-3; the match to TRBD2 covers 12 bases. The J segment lost 2 bases and the V segment lost 4 bases, leaving 4 bases of the junction unmatched. The CDR3 length is 16 residues. Germline V CDR1 and CDR2: PRHDT, FYEKMQ (reference sequence). CDR3 residues: CASSSSGGAITDTQYF. The CDR3 DNA reads as TGTGCCAGCAGCTCTAGCGGGGGGGCCATCACAGATACGCAGTATTTT.

CDR3 loop: CASSSGGWSYEQYF. The CDR3 DNA is TGTGCCAGCAGCTCCGGGGGGTGGTCCTACGAGCAGTACTTC. The genes are TRBV7-2 and TRBJ2-7; 7 nucleotides line up with TRBD2. The V gene's germline CDR1 is SGHTA and CDR2 FQGNSA. The length of the CDR3 is 14 residues. Trimming cost V 4 bases and J 1 base; bases outside gene matches: 4.

This rearrangement joins TRBV6-6 to TRBJ1-2; D unclear. V lost 0 bases and J 4 bases, leaving 6 bases between the germline ends. The CDR3 is made up of 13 amino acids. In germline, CDR1 is MNHNY, CDR2 SVGAGI (reference sequence). The CDR3 here is CASSYSATYGYTF. The CDR3 DNA reads as TGTGCCAGCAGTTACTCGGCGACCTATGGCTACACCTTC.

This rearrangement joins TRBV9 to TRBJ1-1; D is undetermined. V lost 0 bases to trimming and J lost 1 base, with 4 bases between them. The CDR3 spans 13 residues. CDR1 is SGDLS and CDR2 is YYNGEE in the germline V gene. The CDR3 nucleotides read TGTGCCAGCAGCGTAGCCGCGAACACTGAAGCTTTCTTT. As protein: CASSVAANTEAFF.

This rearrangement joins TRBV4-3 to TRBJ2-6, with D tentatively TRBD1 (8 bases). The CDR3 totals 14 residues. V was clipped by 4 bases and J by 9 bases, with 13 bases between them. Per the germline V gene, CDR1 is LGHNA and CDR2 is YSLEER. CDR3 loop: CASSLQGEGNVLTF. The CDR3 DNA is TGCGCCAGCAGCCTACAGGGGGAGGGCAACGTCCTGACTTTC.

CDR3 sequence reads: CASSDSPTGHSNSPLHF. Here the CDR3 DNA reads TGTGCCAGCAGTGACTCACCCACAGGGCACTCCAATTCACCCCTCCACTTT. The chain is built from TRBV6-4 and TRBJ1-6; tentatively, D is TRBD1 (6 bases). The CDR3 contains 17 residues. V was pared by 0 bases and J by 7 bases, with 16 bases between. CDR1 and CDR2 from the germline V gene are MRHNA and SNTAGT.

The chain joins TRBV6-1 to TRBJ2-7; 7 bases line up with TRBD2. The V gene end was trimmed by 5 bases and the J gene end by 2 bases; junction bases not matched to a gene: 6. The CDR3 is 14 amino acids. The V gene's germline CDR1 is MNHNS and CDR2 SASEGT. The DNA of the CDR3 is TGTGCCAGCAGTCTGGGGGGGTCGACCTACGAGCAGTACTTC. It is translated as CASSLGGSTYEQYF.

The rearrangement links TRBV4-1 to TRBJ2-7; TRBD2 matches at 12 bases. CDR3 length: 15 amino acids. CDR1 MGHRA and CDR2 YSYEKL come from the germline V gene. J was trimmed by 2 bases and V by 2 bases; bases with no gene match: 1. For the CDR3, the DNA is TGCGCCAGCAGCCAACTAGCGGGGGGGCCCTACGAGCAGTACTTC. Translation: CASSQLAGGPYEQYF.

The rearrangement links TRBV9 to TRBJ1-5; 7 nucleotides match TRBD1. Per germline, CDR1 SGDLS and CDR2 YYNGEE. The CDR3 spans 13 residues. Trimming took 4 bases from V and 5 from J; bases not matched to a gene: 3. CDR3 loop: CASSQGVHQPQHF. The CDR3 nucleotides read TGTGCCAGCAGCCAGGGGGTCCATCAGCCCCAGCATTTT.

The rearrangement links TRBV9 to TRBJ2-3, with D perhaps assigned TRBD1 or TRBD2 (5 bases each). The V gene's germline CDR1 is SGDLS and CDR2 YYNGEE. The CDR3 has 15 residues. The ends were cut back, 6 bases at V and 5 bases at J, with 19 bases in the middle. In nucleotides, the CDR3 is TGTGCCAGCACCGAAAGGGGTGAGGGTATAGATACGCAGTATTTT. This translates into CASTERGEGIDTQYF.

The chain combines TRBV21-1 with TRBJ2-5; the table names TRBD2, a call not compared with the DNA. TRBV21-1 is assigned pseudogene status. The length of the CDR3 is 16 residues. CDR3 DNA sequence: TGTGCCAGCAGCACAGGGACTAGCGGGTACCAAGAGACCCAGTACTTC. Translation gives CASSTGTSGYQETQYF.

The CDR3 region has the DNA TGTGCCAGCAGTCCCCTCCCCGCCGAAGCGTTAGGGGTTGAGCAGTTCTTC. Its translation: CASSPLPAEALGVEQFF. V is TRBV27 and J is TRBJ2-1; maybe TRBD1 (5 bases). V shed 5 bases and J shed 9 bases, with 26 bases lying between them. The germline V gene has CDR1 MNHEY and CDR2 SMNVEV (reference sequence). This CDR3 has 17 residues.

The chain is built from TRBV7-2 and TRBJ1-2; TRBD1 matches at 7 bases. The CDR3 is 15 residues long. V lost 5 bases, J lost 2 bases, and 8 bases stayed unmatched. Germline values: CDR1 SGHTA, CDR2 FQGNSA. The CDR3 nucleotides are TGTGCCAGCAGCACTCCAGGGGGAGTAAACTATGGCTACACCTTC. Its protein is CASSTPGGVNYGYTF.

The chain is built from TRBV28 and TRBJ1-4; tentatively, D is TRBD1 (6 bases). This CDR3 contains 16 residues. Per germline, CDR1 MDHEN and CDR2 SYDVKM. V gave up 4 bases and J gave up 4 bases, with 16 bases separating them. The DNA of the CDR3 is TGTGCCAGCAGTTGGGCATCACAGGGTTATAATGAAAAACTGTTTTTT. Its translation is CASSWASQGYNEKLFF.

The V call is TRBV7-9, the J call TRBJ2-7, with 7 bases lining up with TRBD1. From germline, CDR1 is SEHNR and CDR2 FQNEAQ (reference sequence). The CDR3 spans 14 residues. J lost 1 base, V lost 3 bases, and 3 bases had no gene match. The CDR3 DNA follows: TGTGCCAGCAGCTTCACGGACAGGTCCTACGAGCAGTACTTC. As protein: CASSFTDRSYEQYF.

The chain uses TRBV4-2 and TRBJ1-5; no firm D call. The CDR3 has 14 residues. Germline V gene sequence: CDR1 LGHNA, CDR2 YNFKEQ. The V end lost 1 base, the J end lost 1 base, and 5 bases lay between the germline ends. CDR3 sequence (DNA): TGTGCCAGCAGCCAAGGGTTGAGCAATCAGCCCCAGCATTTT. Amino acid sequence: CASSQGLSNQPQHF.

This chain connects TRBV19 to TRBJ1-5; perhaps TRBD1 as D (6 bases). V was shortened by 3 bases and J by 0 bases, with 12 bases between the two germline ends. CDR1 and CDR2 (germline): LNHDA, SQIVND (reference sequence). CDR3 length: 16 residues. The CDR3 spells CASSMYTGYSNQPQHF. The CDR3 nucleotides read TGTGCCAGTAGTATGTACACAGGGTATAGCAATCAGCCCCAGCATTTT.

The chain has TRBV7-6 and TRBJ2-5; D possibly corresponds to TRBD1 (5 bases). The germline V and J ends were trimmed by 4 bases and 2 bases, with 11 bases remaining between them. This CDR3 contains 14 residues. The V gene's germline CDR1 is SGHVS and CDR2 FNYEAQ. This CDR3 is CASSSPRTQETQYF. The CDR3 DNA is TGTGCCAGCAGCTCCCCCAGGACACAAGAGACCCAGTACTTC.

In DNA, the CDR3 is TGTGCCAGTAGTATCACAGACTCCTACGAGCAGTACTTC. It translates to CASSITDSYEQYF. This chain uses TRBV19 with TRBJ2-7; the D is unclear. The CDR3 extends over 13 amino acids. Trimming cost V 3 bases and J 0 bases, with 6 bases left between them. Germline V gives CDR1 LNHDA, CDR2 SQIVND (reference sequence).

This clone was recorded only once. The gene calls are TRBV5-1 and TRBJ2-5, with D unclear. CDR1 is SGHRS, CDR2 YFSETQ, per germline. Between the trimmed V and J ends, which lost 0 bases and 6 bases, there was a span of 12 bases. The CDR3 runs 14 residues. CDR3 nucleotide sequence: TGCGCCAGCAGCTTGGATTTGGGCTTCCAGACCCAGTACTTC. Encoded protein: CASSLDLGFQTQYF.

The rearrangement links TRBV7-2 to TRBJ1-1; D remains ambiguous. Trimming removed 0 bases at V and 1 base at J, with 6 bases between. Germline V gene data show CDR1 as SGHTA and CDR2 as FQGNSA. There are 14 residues in the CDR3. The CDR3 sequence: CASSLAFPNTEAFF. The CDR3 region has the DNA TGTGCCAGCAGCTTAGCGTTTCCGAACACTGAAGCTTTCTTT.